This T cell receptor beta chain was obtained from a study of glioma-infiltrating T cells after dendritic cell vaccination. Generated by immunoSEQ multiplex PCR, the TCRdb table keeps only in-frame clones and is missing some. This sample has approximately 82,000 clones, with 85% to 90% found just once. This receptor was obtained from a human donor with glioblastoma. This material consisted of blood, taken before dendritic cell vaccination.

Here the CDR3 reads CASRLWRVWYQPQHF. As DNA, the CDR3 is TGTGCCAGCCGCCTTTGGCGGGTCTGGTATCAGCCCCAGCATTTT. This rearrangement joins TRBV19 to TRBJ1-5; D is unresolved. CDR1 and CDR2 from the germline V gene are LNHDA and SQIVND (reference sequence). There are 15 residues in the CDR3. Trimming cost V 9 bases and J 5 bases, with 20 bases left between them.